Listed below are T cell receptor beta chains from one sample, sequenced in a study of blood T cell repertoires in COVID-19. Sequenced by immunoSEQ multiplex PCR; TCRdb stores in-frame clones only, minus some. The sample lists about 46,000 clones, about 86% occurring once. The sample comprised peripheral blood. The origin of the receptors is a man between 60 and 75 years old with acute or convalescent COVID-19. Each CDR3 is given with its conserved first and last residue. D genes are given only for firm matches. Clone size appears in some rows only: once, few, many, or a class for an expanded clone.

v_gene	d_gene	abundance	j_gene	CDR3nt	CDR3aa
TRBV19	NA	NA	TRBJ1-4	TGTGCCAGTAGTATAGGCGGGGGAAGAAATGAAAAACTGTTTTTT	CASSIGGGRNEKLFF
TRBV3-1/TRBV3-2	NA	NA	TRBJ2-5	TGTGCCAGCAGCCCCCGAGGGGGGGTGGAGACCCAGTACTTC	CASSPRGGVETQYF
TRBV9	TRBD1	few	TRBJ1-5	TGTGCCAGCAGCGTAGAGGGGGCCCAGCCCCAGCATTTT	CASSVEGAQPQHF
TRBV11-3	NA	NA	TRBJ2-1	TGTGCCAGCAGCTTAGCCAGATACAATGAGCAGTTCTTC	CASSLARYNEQFF
TRBV5-8	NA	NA	TRBJ1-2	TGTGCCAGCAGCTTGTCAGGGGCTAACTATGGCTACACCTTC	CASSLSGANYGYTF
TRBV28	TRBD1	NA	TRBJ1-5	TGTGCCAGCAGTCCCGCGGGACAGGGGGCCGTTAATCAGCCCCAGCATTTT	CASSPAGQGAVNQPQHF
TRBV2	TRBD2	NA	TRBJ2-1	TGTGCCAGCAGGGGGGGTTCGCGGCGGGAGGGATGGCAGTTCTTC	CASRGGSRREGWQFF
TRBV18	NA	NA	TRBJ1-5	TGTGCCAGCTCCCCGCGGGGGGGAAGCAATCAGCCCCAGCATTTT	CASSPRGGSNQPQHF
TRBV25-1	NA	once	TRBJ2-7	TGTGCCAGCAGTGAATCCAGGGGTGACGAGCAGTACTTC	CASSESRGDEQYF
TRBV5-1	TRBD1	once	TRBJ1-1	TGCGCCAGCAGCTGGGGACAGGGGGCCACTGAAGCTTTCTTT	CASSWGQGATEAFF
TRBV7-9	NA	NA	TRBJ1-4	TGTGCCAGCAGTTCAGGGATCTTCGGGGAAAAACTGTTTTTT	CASSSGIFGEKLFF
TRBV5-6	NA	NA	TRBJ1-2	TGTGCCAGCAGATTGGAGGGAGGGGCCGCTAACTATGGCTACACCTTC	CASRLEGGAANYGYTF
TRBV10-3	TRBD2	NA	TRBJ2-1	TGTGCCATCAGGGAAGTTGTTCTCAGTCGGCGGGAGGGGGGTGAGCAGTTCTTC	CAIREVVLSRREGGEQFF
TRBV5-4	TRBD1	NA	TRBJ1-1	TGTGCCAGCAGCACCTGGACAGGGAAGGGGACTGAAGCTTTCTTT	CASSTWTGKGTEAFF
TRBV6-5	NA	NA	TRBJ1-4	TGTGCCAGCTTCAGACAGGAGAATGAAAAACTGTTTTTT	CASFRQENEKLFF
TRBV7-3	NA	NA	TRBJ1-1	TGTGCCAGCAGCTTAAGTTCGGTGAACACTGAAGCTTTCTTT	CASSLSSVNTEAFF
TRBV6-4	TRBD2	NA	TRBJ2-3	TGTGCCAGCAGTGACTCCAGCGGGGGGGCCGATACGCAGTATTTT	CASSDSSGGADTQYF
TRBV5-1	NA	NA	TRBJ2-3	TGCGCCAGCAGAAAATGGACATCGAGCACAGATACGCAGTATTTT	CASRKWTSSTDTQYF
TRBV7-9	TRBD1	once	TRBJ2-7	TGTGCCAGCAGCTTAGAGCTTTGGACAGGGGCCTACGAGCAGTACTTC	CASSLELWTGAYEQYF
TRBV19	NA	NA	TRBJ2-3	TGTGCCAGTAGTCCCGGGATGGCCTTTACGCAGTATTTT	CASSPGMAFTQYF
TRBV6-1	TRBD1	NA	TRBJ1-2	TGTGCCAGCAGTGAAAGCGGGTTGACAGGGAAGGCGTATGGCTACACCTTC	CASSESGLTGKAYGYTF
TRBV3-1/TRBV3-2	TRBD2	NA	TRBJ2-2	TGTGCCAGCAGCCAAGGGGGCGGCGGGAGAAACACCGGGGAGCTGTTTTTT	CASSQGGGGRNTGELFF
TRBV7-9	NA	once	TRBJ1-2	TGTGCCAGCAGCTTAGGAGGGTCAACCTTC	CASSLGGSTF
TRBV6-1	TRBD1	NA	TRBJ2-2	TGTGCCAGCAGTGAGAATTGGGGGACAGGGAACACCGGGGAGCTGTTTTTT	CASSENWGTGNTGELFF
TRBV19	NA	NA	TRBJ2-5	TGTGCCAGTAGCACTACAACAGGGCCCCAAGAGACCCAGTACTTC	CASSTTTGPQETQYF
TRBV5-1	TRBD1	NA	TRBJ2-3	TGCGCCAGCAGCCAAGGACAGGGTGACACAGATACGCAGTATTTT	CASSQGQGDTDTQYF
TRBV5-4	NA	NA	TRBJ2-5	TGTGCCAGCAGCTTGTGGCAGGGGAAGACCCAGTACTTC	CASSLWQGKTQYF
TRBV2	TRBD1	NA	TRBJ1-1	TGTGCCAGCAGGGGACAGCAAGAAGCTTTCTTT	CASRGQQEAFF
TRBV5-6	NA	NA	TRBJ1-1	TGTGCCAGCAGCTTGGAACAGGGCCACATGAACACTGAAGCTTTCTTT	CASSLEQGHMNTEAFF
TRBV4-2	TRBD2	NA	TRBJ2-7	TGTGCCAGCAGCCAAGGACTAGCGGGGGGCAGTTCATTGGAGGAGCAGTACTTC	CASSQGLAGGSSLEEQYF
TRBV3-1/TRBV3-2	TRBD1	NA	TRBJ1-4	TGTGCCAGCAGCACCAGGGGGGCAGGGGGAAAAGAAAAACTGTTTTTT	CASSTRGAGGKEKLFF
TRBV27	TRBD1	once	TRBJ1-5	TGTGCCAGCAGTTTAACCCTACAGGGGGTGGGTCAGCCCCAGCATTTT	CASSLTLQGVGQPQHF
TRBV4-1	TRBD2	NA	TRBJ2-3	TGCGCCAGCAGCCGACGGGACTTCCGGGAGGCTAGCACAGATACGCAGTATTTT	CASSRRDFREASTDTQYF
TRBV6-5	NA	NA	TRBJ2-3	TGTGCCAGCATCGGCCTAGGAGGTTCGGGTACGCAGTATTTT	CASIGLGGSGTQYF
TRBV4-1	NA	NA	TRBJ1-6	TGCGCCAGCAGCCAAGAGCTGGCGGAAAACCTTAATTCACCCCTCCACTTT	CASSQELAENLNSPLHF
TRBV14	NA	NA	TRBJ2-6	TGTGCCAGCAGCCATCTTGCTTTCGGACAAGGAGACTCTGGGGCCAACGTCCTGACTTTC	CASSHLAFGQGDSGANVLTF
TRBV19	NA	NA	TRBJ2-3	TGTGCCAGTTCCTGGGGGGAATCGACAGATACGCAGTATTTT	CASSWGESTDTQYF
TRBV28	TRBD2	few	TRBJ2-3	TGTGCCAGTCAAGACCGGGTGGCGGGAGTAATTCCGGATACGCAGTATTTT	CASQDRVAGVIPDTQYF
TRBV5-4	TRBD2	NA	TRBJ2-3	TGTGCCAGCAGCCTCGGACTAGCGGGAGTAGATACGCAGTATTTT	CASSLGLAGVDTQYF
TRBV15	NA	NA	TRBJ1-5	TGTGCCACCAGCAGACATTTTAACAGGGTGGGGAATCAGCCCCAGCATTTT	CATSRHFNRVGNQPQHF
TRBV29-1	NA	NA	TRBJ1-2	TGCAGCGTTGCCAGCGATACTAACTATGGCTACACCTTC	CSVASDTNYGYTF